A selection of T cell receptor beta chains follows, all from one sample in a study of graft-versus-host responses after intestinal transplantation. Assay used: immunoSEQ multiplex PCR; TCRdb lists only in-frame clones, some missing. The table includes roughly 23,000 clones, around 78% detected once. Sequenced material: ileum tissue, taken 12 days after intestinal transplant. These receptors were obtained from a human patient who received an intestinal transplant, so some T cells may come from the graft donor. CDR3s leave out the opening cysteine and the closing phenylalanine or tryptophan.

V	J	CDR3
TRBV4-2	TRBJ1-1	ASAPVSKNTEAF
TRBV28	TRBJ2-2	ASSPGDVVTGELF
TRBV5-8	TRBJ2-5	ASSFLAGASKETQY
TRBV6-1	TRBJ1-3	ASSEAGTVSGNTIY
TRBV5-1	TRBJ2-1	ASSFLGLAANNEQF
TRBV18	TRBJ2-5	ASSTILDRGYQETQY
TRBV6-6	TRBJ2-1	ATLAVINEQF
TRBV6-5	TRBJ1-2	ASSYGGTGGSGYT
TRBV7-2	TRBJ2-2	ASSLRLTSLDTGELF
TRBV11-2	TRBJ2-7	ASSLNRVLSYEQY
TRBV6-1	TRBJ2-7	ASSRDPGQSYEQY
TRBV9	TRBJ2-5	ASSGGVALQETQY
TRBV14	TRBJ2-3	ASSQPPTGAWGDTQY
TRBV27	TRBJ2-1	ASSLAGGNNEQF
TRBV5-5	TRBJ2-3	ASSRRGTDTQY
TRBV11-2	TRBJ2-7	ASSPAWDLSYEQY
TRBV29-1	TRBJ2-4	SAGWRGAKNIQY
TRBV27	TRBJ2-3	ASSPISGADTQY
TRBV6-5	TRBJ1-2	ASSYGTGGGGYGYT
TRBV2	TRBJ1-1	ASSGTANTEAF
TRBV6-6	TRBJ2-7	ASSYQSRGSYEQY
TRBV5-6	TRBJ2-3	ASSWGSGGAPDTQY
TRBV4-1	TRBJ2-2	ASSQELQGRGRLGVKTGELF
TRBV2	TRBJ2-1	ASSGQGVGEQF
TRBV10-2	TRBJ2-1	ASDTRQGALNEQF
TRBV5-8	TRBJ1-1	ASSFRGWDTEAF
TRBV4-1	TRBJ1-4	ASSHVRDGGDEKLF
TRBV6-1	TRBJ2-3	ASRRLGADTQY
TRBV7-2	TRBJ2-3	ASSFTSGGARTDTQY
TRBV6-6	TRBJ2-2	ASSYNRVTGELF
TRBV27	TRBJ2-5	ASSSTSGIQETQY
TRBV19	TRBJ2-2	ATEGWNTGELF
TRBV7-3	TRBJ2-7	ASSWTSGYEQY
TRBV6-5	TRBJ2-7	ASSETNDYEQY
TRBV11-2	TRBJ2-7	ASSFASGEYEQY